This T cell receptor beta chain was recovered during a study of shared clonotypes between healthy human individuals. Each subset's genomic DNA was split evenly across several immunoSEQ plates. This table comes from immunoSEQ multiplex PCR, and its TCRdb copy is limited to in-frame clones, with some not included. Among a few hundred thousand clones, 50% to 80% were seen once, and the ten largest hold over 8.5%. The donors were all Caucasian adults (living in Nashville, Tennessee). The V end was cut by 0 bases, the J end by 8 bases, with 17 bases between. This CDR3 is built from 15 residues. The germline CDR1 and CDR2 sequences are SGHRS and YFSETQ.

Sequencing was carried out using memory CD4+ T cells sorted from blood. As for subset: CD45RA-negative fraction. The chain couples TRBV5-1 to TRBJ1-2, with D unclear. The receptor was isolated from a young man in good health. The CDR3 DNA reads TGCGCCAGCAGCTTGGCCCCGGCGGGGTGGAACGGCTACACCTTC. Protein: CASSLAPAGWNGYTF. Together with reference TRBV5-1 and TRBJ1-2, the CDR3 gives the full variable domain: KAGVTQTPRYLIKTRGQQVTLSCSPISGHRSVSWYQQTPGQGLQFLFEYFSETQRNKGNFPGRFSGRQFSNSRSEMNVSTLELGDSALYLCASSLAPAGWNGYTFGSGTRLTVV.